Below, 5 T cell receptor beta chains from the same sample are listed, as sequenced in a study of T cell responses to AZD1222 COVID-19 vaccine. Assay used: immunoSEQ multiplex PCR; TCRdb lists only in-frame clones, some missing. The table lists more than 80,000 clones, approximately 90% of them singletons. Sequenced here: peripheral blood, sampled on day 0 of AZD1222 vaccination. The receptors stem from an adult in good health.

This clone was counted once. The chain's CDR3 is CASSPPGGMTEAFF. Here the CDR3 DNA reads TGCGCCAGCAGCCCACCAGGGGGTATGACTGAAGCTTTCTTT. The V call is TRBV5-1, the J call TRBJ1-1; TRBD1 agrees at 7 bases. The CDR3 is 14 residues long. V was pared by 4 bases and J by 5 bases, with 8 bases of the junction left unmatched. Germline assignment: CDR1 SGHRS and CDR2 YFSETQ.

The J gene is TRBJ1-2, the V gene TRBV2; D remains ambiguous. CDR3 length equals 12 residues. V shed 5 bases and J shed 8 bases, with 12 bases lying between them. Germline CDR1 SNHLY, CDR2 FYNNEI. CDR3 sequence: CASSIPPGGYTF. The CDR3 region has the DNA TGTGCCAGCAGTATTCCTCCGGGGGGCTACACCTTC.

The CDR3 is CASMGFEKLFF. The CDR3 bases are TGTGCCAGTATGGGGTTTGAAAAACTGTTTTTT. This chain uses TRBV28 with TRBJ1-4; D remains ambiguous. Trimming shortened V by 9 bases and J by 7 bases, and 9 bases separated the two germline ends. The CDR3 has 11 amino acids. Per germline, CDR1 MDHEN and CDR2 SYDVKM. The full variable domain, with the rest looked up from reference TRBV28 and TRBJ1-4, is DVKVTQSSRYLVKRTGEKVFLECVQDMDHENMFWYRQDPGLGLRLIYFSYDVKMKEKGDIPEGYSVSREKKERFSLILESASTNQTSMYLCASMGFEKLFFGSGTQLSVL.

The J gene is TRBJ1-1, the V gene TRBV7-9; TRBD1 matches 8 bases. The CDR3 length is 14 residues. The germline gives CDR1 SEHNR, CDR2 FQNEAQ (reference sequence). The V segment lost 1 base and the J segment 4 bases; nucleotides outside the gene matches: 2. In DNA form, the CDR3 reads TGTGCCAGCAGCTTAGACCAGGGGGCCACTGAAGCTTTCTTT. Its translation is CASSLDQGATEAFF. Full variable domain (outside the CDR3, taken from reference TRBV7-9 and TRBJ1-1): DTGVSQNPRHKITKRGQNVTFRCDPISEHNRLYWYRQTLGQGPEFLTYFQNEAQLEKSRLLSDRFSAERPKGSFSTLEIQRTEQGDSAMYLCASSLDQGATEAFFGQGTRLTVV.

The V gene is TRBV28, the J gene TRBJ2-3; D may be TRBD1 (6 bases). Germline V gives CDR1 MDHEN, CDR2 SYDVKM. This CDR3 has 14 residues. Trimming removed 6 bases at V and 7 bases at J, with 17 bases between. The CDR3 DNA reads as TGTGCCAGCAGACCTCCTGGGGGCACGAATACGCAGTATTTT. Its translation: CASRPPGGTNTQYF.